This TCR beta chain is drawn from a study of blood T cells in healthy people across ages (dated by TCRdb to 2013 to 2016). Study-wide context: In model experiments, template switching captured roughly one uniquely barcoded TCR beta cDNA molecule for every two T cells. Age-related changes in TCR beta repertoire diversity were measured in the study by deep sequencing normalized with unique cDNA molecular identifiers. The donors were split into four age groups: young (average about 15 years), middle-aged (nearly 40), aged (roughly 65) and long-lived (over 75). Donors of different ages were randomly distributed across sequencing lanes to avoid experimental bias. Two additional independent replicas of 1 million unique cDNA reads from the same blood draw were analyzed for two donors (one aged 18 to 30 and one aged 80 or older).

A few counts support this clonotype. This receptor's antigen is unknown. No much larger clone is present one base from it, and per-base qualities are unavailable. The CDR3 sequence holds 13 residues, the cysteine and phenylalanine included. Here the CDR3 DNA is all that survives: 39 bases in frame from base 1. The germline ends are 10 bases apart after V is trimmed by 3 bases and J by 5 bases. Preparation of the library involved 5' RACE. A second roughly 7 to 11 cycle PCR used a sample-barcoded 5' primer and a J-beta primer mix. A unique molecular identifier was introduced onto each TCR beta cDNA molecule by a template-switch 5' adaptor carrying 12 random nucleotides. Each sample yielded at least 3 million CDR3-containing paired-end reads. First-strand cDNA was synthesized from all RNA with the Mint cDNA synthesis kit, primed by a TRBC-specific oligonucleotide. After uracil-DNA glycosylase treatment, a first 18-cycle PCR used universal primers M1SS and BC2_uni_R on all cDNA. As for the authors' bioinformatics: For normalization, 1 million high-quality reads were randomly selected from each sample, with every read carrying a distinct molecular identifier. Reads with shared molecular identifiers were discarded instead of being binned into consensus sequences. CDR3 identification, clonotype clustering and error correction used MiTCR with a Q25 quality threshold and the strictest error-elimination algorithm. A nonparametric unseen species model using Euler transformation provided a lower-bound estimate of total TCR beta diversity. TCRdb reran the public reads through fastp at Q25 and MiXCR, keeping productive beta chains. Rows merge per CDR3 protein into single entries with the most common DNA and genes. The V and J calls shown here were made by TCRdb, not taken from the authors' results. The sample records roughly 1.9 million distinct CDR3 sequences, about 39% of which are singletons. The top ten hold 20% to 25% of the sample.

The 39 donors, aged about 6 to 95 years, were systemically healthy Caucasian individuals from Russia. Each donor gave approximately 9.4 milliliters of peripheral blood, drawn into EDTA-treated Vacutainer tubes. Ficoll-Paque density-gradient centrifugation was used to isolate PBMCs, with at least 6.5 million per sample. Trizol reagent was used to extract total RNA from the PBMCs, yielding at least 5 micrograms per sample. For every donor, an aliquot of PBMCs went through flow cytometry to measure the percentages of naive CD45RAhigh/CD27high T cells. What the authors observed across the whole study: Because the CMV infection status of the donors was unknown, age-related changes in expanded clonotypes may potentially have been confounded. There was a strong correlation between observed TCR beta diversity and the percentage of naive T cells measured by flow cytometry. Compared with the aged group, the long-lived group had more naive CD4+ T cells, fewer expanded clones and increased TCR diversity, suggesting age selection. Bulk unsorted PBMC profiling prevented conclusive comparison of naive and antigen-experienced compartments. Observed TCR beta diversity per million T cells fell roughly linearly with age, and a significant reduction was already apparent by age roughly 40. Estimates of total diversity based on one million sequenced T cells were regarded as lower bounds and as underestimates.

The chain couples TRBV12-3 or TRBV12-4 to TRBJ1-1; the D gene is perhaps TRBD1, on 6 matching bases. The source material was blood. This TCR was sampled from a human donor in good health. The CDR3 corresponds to CASSFFRGTEAFF. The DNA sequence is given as TGTGCCAGCAGTTTTTTCAGGGGTACTGAAGCTTTCTTT.